This T cell receptor beta chain was profiled in a study of blood T cells in healthy people across ages. Study background: Template switching captured about one barcoded beta molecule per two T cells. Findings and caveats of the study: Naive and antigen-experienced cells could not be conclusively compared, given unsorted PBMCs.

The use of a sample-barcoded 5' primer and a J-beta primer mix characterized a second PCR of roughly 6 to 11 cycles. Every cDNA molecule bore a tag from a template-switch adaptor containing 12 random nucleotides. TCRdb reanalysed the 5' RACE reads using MiXCR and keeps one entry per CDR3 protein. The sample gives 550,000 to 750,000 distinct CDR3 sequences, more than 20% of which show up once; about 3.6% is in the top ten. CDR1 is SNHLY, CDR2 FYNNEI, per germline. The CDR3 spans 12 residues. This clonotype was seen a few times. The antigen is undetermined. Relative to the germline gene, one junction end is altered; a read error may explain this.

This TCR was sampled from a man in his 70s in good health. The chain is built from TRBV2 and TRBJ2-7, with D perhaps TRBD1 or TRBD2 (5 bases each). Sequenced sample: blood. As DNA, the CDR3 is TGCGCAACACAGCCCGGGACCAACGAGCAGTACTTC. This sequence encodes CATQPGTNEQYF.